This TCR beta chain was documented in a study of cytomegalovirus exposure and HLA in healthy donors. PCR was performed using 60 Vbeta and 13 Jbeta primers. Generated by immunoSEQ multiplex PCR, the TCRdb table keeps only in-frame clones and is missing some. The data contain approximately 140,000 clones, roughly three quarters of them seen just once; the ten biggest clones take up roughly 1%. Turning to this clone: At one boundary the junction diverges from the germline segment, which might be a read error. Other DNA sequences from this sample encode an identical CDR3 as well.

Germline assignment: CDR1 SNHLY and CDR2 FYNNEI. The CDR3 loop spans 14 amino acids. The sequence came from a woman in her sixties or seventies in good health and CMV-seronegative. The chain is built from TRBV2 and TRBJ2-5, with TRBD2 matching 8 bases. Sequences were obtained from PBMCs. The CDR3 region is CASSSSGSQETQYF. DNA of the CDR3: TGCGCCAGCAGCTCTAGCGGGTCCCAAGAGACCCAGTACTTC.